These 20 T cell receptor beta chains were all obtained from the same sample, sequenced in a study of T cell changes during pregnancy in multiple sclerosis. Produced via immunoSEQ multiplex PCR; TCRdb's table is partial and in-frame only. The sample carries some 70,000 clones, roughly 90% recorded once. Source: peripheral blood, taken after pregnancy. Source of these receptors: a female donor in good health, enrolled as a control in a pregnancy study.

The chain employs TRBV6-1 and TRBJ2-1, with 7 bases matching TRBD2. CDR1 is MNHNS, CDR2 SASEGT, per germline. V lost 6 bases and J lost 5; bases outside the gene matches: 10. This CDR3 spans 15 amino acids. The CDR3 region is CASSTRLAGNNEQFF. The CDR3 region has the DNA TGTGCCAGCAGCACTAGACTAGCCGGAAACAATGAGCAGTTCTTC.

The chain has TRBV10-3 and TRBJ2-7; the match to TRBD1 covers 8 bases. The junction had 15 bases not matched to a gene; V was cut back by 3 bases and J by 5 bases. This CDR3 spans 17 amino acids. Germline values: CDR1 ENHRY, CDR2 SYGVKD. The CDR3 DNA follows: TGTGCCATCAGTGACCCGACCTTGGACAGGGACCCCCACGAGCAGTACTTC. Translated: CAISDPTLDRDPHEQYF.

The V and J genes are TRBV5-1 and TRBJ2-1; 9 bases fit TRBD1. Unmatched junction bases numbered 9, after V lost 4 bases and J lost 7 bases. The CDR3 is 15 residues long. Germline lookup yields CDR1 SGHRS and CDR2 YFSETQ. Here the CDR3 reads CASSVRDRGVNEQFF. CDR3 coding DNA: TGCGCCAGCAGCGTTCGAGACAGGGGGGTAAATGAGCAGTTCTTC.

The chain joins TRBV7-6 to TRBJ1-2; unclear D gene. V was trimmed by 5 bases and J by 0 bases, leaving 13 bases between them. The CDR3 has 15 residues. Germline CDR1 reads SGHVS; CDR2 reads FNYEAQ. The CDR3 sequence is CASSDGPGTNYGYTF. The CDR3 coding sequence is TGTGCCAGCAGCGACGGTCCGGGAACTAACTATGGCTACACCTTC.

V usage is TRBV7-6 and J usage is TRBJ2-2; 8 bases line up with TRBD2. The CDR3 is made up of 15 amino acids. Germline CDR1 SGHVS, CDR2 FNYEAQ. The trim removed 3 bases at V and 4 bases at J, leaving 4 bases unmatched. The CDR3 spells CASSFTAGATGELFF. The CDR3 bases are TGTGCCAGCAGCTTCACAGCGGGAGCCACCGGGGAGCTGTTTTTT. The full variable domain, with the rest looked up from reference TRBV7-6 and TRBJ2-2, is GAGVSQSPRYKVTKRGQDVALRCDPISGHVSLYWYRQALGQGPEFLTYFNYEAQQDKSGLPNDRFSAERPEGSISTLTIQRTEQRDSAMYRCASSFTAGATGELFFGEGSRLTVL.

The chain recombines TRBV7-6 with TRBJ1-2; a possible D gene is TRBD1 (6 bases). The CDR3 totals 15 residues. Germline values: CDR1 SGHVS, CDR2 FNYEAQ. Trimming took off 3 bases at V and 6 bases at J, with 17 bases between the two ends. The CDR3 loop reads CASSFQADSNHGYTF. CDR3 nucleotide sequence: TGTGCCAGCAGCTTTCAAGCGGACAGCAACCATGGCTACACCTTC.

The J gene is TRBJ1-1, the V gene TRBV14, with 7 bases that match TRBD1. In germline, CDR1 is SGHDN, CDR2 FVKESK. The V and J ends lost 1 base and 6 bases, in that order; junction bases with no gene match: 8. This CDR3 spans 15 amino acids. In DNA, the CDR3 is TGTGCCAGCAGCCAAGGTATAGGGGGCGAGGCTGAAGCTTTCTTT. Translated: CASSQGIGGEAEAFF.

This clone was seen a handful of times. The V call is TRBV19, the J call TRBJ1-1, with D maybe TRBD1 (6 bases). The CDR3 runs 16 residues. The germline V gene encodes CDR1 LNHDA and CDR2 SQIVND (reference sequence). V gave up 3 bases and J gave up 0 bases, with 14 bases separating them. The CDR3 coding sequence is TGTGCCAGTAGTATTCCCCGTCGACAGGTGAACACTGAAGCTTTCTTT. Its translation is CASSIPRRQVNTEAFF.

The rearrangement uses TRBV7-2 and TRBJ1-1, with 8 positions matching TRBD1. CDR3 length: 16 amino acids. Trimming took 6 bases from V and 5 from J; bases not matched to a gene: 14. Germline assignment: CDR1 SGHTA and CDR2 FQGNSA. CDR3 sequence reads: CASREVQGAHRTEAFF. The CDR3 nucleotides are TGTGCCAGCAGGGAGGTTCAGGGGGCGCATCGGACTGAAGCTTTCTTT. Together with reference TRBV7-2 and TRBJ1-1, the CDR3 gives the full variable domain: GAGVSQSPSNKVTEKGKDVELRCDPISGHTALYWYRQSLGQGLEFLIYFQGNSAPDKSGLPSDRFSAERTGGSVSTLTIQRTQQEDSAVYLCASREVQGAHRTEAFFGQGTRLTVV.

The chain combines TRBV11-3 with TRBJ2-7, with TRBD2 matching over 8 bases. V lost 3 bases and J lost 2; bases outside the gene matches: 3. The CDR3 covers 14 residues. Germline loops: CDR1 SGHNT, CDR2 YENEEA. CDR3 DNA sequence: TGTGCCAGCAGCTTCCCGGGACTAGCCTACGAGCAGTACTTC. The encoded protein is CASSFPGLAYEQYF.

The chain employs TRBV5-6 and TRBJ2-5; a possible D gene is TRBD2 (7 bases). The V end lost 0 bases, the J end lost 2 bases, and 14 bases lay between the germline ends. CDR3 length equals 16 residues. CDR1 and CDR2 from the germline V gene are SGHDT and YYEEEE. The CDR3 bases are TGTGCCAGCAGCTTGGAAATCGCGGGGGCGCAAGAGACCCAGTACTTC. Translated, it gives CASSLEIAGAQETQYF.

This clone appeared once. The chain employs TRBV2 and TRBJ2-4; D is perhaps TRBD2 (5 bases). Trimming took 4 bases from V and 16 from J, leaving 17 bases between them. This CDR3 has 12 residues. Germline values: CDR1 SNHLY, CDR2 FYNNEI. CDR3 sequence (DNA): TGTGCCAGCAGTGGAGATTCGGGAACCCTCTACTTC. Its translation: CASSGDSGTLYF.

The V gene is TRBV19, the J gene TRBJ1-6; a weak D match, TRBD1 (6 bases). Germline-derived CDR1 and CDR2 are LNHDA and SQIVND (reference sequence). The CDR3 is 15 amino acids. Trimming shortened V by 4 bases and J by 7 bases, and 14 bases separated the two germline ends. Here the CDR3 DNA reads TGTGCCAGTAGTACCCAGGGGACGACGAATTCACCCCTCCACTTT. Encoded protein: CASSTQGTTNSPLHF.

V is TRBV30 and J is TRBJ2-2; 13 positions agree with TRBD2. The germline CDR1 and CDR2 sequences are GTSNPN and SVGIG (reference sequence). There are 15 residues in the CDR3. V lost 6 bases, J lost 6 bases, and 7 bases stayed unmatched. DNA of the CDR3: TGTGCCTGCAGAGGGACTAGCGGGATGGCCGGGGAGCTGTTTTTT. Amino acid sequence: CACRGTSGMAGELFF.

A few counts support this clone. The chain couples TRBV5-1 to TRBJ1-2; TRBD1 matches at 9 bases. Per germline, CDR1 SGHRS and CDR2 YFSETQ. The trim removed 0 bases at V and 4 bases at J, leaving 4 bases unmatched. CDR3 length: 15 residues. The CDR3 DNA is TGCGCCAGCAGCTTGGTAGACAGGGGGTCCTATGGCTACACCTTC. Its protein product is CASSLVDRGSYGYTF.

Written as DNA, the CDR3 is TGTGCCAGCAGCTTAGTAGCGGGCTCCTACAATGAGCAGTTCTTC. Amino acids: CASSLVAGSYNEQFF. V is TRBV7-2 and J is TRBJ2-1; 7 bases fit TRBD2. J lost 0 bases, V lost 1 base, and 0 bases had no gene match. CDR1 SGHTA and CDR2 FQGNSA come from the germline V gene. The CDR3 extends over 15 amino acids.

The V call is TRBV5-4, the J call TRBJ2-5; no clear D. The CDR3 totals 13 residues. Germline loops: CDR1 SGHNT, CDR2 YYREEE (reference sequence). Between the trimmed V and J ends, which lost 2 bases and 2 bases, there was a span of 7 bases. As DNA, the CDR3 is TGTGCCAGCAGCTTTCCACAACAAGAGACCCAGTACTTC. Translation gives CASSFPQQETQYF.

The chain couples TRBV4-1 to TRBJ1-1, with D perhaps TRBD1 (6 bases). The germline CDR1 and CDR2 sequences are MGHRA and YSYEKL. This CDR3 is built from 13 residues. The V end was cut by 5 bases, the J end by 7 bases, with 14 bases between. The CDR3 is CASSFRGAREAFF. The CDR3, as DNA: TGCGCCAGCAGCTTCCGGGGGGCCCGTGAAGCTTTCTTT.

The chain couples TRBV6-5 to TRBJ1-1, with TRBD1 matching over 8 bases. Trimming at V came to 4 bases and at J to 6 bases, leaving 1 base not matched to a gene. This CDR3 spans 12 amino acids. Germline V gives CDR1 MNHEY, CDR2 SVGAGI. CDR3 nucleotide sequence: TGTGCCAGCAGTTTGACAGGGGCTGAAGCTTTCTTT. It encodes CASSLTGAEAFF.

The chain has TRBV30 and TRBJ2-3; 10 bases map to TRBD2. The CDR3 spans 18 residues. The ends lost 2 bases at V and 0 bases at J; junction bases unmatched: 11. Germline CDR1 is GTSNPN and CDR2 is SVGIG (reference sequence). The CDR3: CAWSPGTSAFSSTDTQYF. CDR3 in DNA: TGTGCCTGGAGTCCCGGGACTAGCGCCTTCTCTAGCACAGATACGCAGTATTTT.